This paragraph covers one T cell receptor beta chain sequence. Its specificity is unknown. This CDR3 is built from 20 residues. J gave up 4 bases and V 0 bases, and 12 bases lay outside the gene matches. Germline V lookup: CDR1 SGHAT, CDR2 FQNNGV. With 60 Vbeta and 13 Jbeta primers, the PCR was carried out. Some clones are missing from TCRdb's copy, which holds only in-frame ones; the method was immunoSEQ multiplex PCR. This repertoire shows 180,000 or so clones, roughly four fifths found once; its top ten account for 2% to 2.5%. This sample is part of a study of cytomegalovirus exposure and HLA in healthy donors. Whole-study results and caveats: As a later analysis showed, a missense DCLRE1C variant was linked to trimming of TCR beta V- and J-genes. As was reported, the classifier diagnosed cytomegalovirus status with high specificity and sensitivity.

At collection, donors were nominally healthy, but unrecorded immune exposures were probable. The sequence derives from a woman aged 25 to 39 in good health and CMV-seropositive. The sequenced sample consisted of PBMCs. The J gene is TRBJ2-2, the V gene TRBV11-2, with 12 bases aligning to TRBD2. The CDR3 bases are TGTGCCAGCAGCTTAGAGGGGCGGCTAGCGGGAGGGTTTTTCACCGGGGAGCTGTTTTTT. This gives the protein CASSLEGRLAGGFFTGELFF. The entire variable domain, with the rest obtained from reference TRBV11-2 and TRBJ2-2, is as follows: EAGVAQSPRYKIIEKRQSVAFWCNPISGHATLYWYQQILGQGPKLLIQFQNNGVVDDSQLPKDRFSAERLKGVDSTLKIQPAKLEDSAVYLCASSLEGRLAGGFFTGELFFGEGSRLTVL.